The 28 T cell receptor beta chains reported below all come from one sample, sequenced in a study of neoadjuvant anti-PD-1 for oral cavity cancer. Produced via immunoSEQ multiplex PCR; TCRdb's table is partial and in-frame only. The sample includes 17,000 or so clones, 55% to 75% seen only once; the top ten take about 2.6%. The specimen comprised PBMCs, sampled before nivolumab (anti-PD-1) treatment. These receptors were obtained from a person between 40 and 80 years old with oral cavity squamous cell carcinoma.

This clone was observed a few times. J is TRBJ1-1 and V is TRBV10-2, with TRBD1 matching 7 bases. J lost 5 bases, V lost 5 bases, and 8 bases had no gene match. Looked up from germline, CDR1 is WSHSY and CDR2 is SAAADI. The length of the CDR3 is 14 residues. The CDR3 here is CASSRQGVETEAFF. Written as DNA, the CDR3 is TGCGCCAGCAGTCGTCAGGGGGTGGAAACTGAAGCTTTCTTT.

The rearrangement uses TRBV29-1 and TRBJ2-3; D is perhaps TRBD2 (6 bases). The germline V gene has CDR1 SQVTM and CDR2 ANQGSEA. V dropped 5 bases and J dropped 0 bases, with 12 bases sitting between them. This CDR3 spans 14 amino acids. CDR3 in DNA: TGCAGCGTTCGGACGGGAGCTAGCACAGATACGCAGTATTTT. It specifies CSVRTGASTDTQYF.

This chain connects TRBV29-1 to TRBJ2-2; 10 bases are a match to TRBD2. Trimming cost V 5 bases and J 5 bases; bases outside gene matches: 5. The length of the CDR3 is 14 residues. CDR1 is SQVTM and CDR2 is ANQGSEA in the germline V gene. The CDR3 region has the DNA TGCAGCGTTTTAATAGCGGGAGGAACCGGGGAGCTGTTTTTT. Its translation: CSVLIAGGTGELFF.

This clone has only one observation. The gene calls are TRBV5-8 and TRBJ1-5, with 11 bases lining up with TRBD1. Trimming at V came to 0 bases and at J to 9 bases, leaving 5 bases not matched to a gene. Germline lookup yields CDR1 SGHTS and CDR2 YDEGEE. There are 15 residues in the CDR3. CDR3 in amino acids: CASSLVGQGDRPQHF. The CDR3 DNA is TGTGCCAGCAGCTTGGTGGGACAGGGGGACCGGCCCCAGCATTTT.

The rearrangement joins TRBV5-6 to TRBJ2-1; TRBD2 agrees at 9 bases. Germline trimming cut 5 bases from V and 6 bases from J; bases unmatched to any gene: 6. The CDR3 is 14 amino acids. Germline loops: CDR1 SGHDT, CDR2 YYEEEE. This CDR3 reads CASRSGLALNEQFF. The CDR3 nucleotides are TGTGCCAGCAGGTCTGGACTAGCGCTCAATGAGCAGTTCTTC.

This rearrangement joins TRBV29-1 to TRBJ2-5; 7 positions match TRBD1. After removal of 7 bases from V and 2 bases from J, the junction contained 7 bases not matched to a gene. The CDR3 extends over 13 amino acids. Germline-derived CDR1 and CDR2 are SQVTM and ANQGSEA. This CDR3 reads CSARTGYQETQYF. The CDR3 nucleotides are TGCAGCGCCCGGACAGGATATCAAGAGACCCAGTACTTC.

The V call is TRBV7-8, the J call TRBJ1-3; TRBD1 might be the D (5 bases). In germline, CDR1 is SGHVS, CDR2 FQNEAQ. Trimming cost V 4 bases and J 4 bases, with 8 bases left between them. CDR3 length: 13 residues. This chain's CDR3 is CASSSTAGNTIYF. CDR3 nucleotide sequence: TGTGCCAGCAGCTCGACAGCGGGAAACACCATATATTTT.

The chain has TRBV29-1 and TRBJ2-1; no clear D gene. Germline V gene sequence: CDR1 SQVTM, CDR2 ANQGSEA. Deletions cut 4 bases from V and 9 bases from J, with 10 bases between. This CDR3 spans 11 amino acids. The DNA of the CDR3 is TGCAGCGTTGCACCGAATATTGAGCAGTTCTTC. Amino acid sequence: CSVAPNIEQFF.

The V call is TRBV5-1, the J call TRBJ2-5, with TRBD2 as a possible D gene (6 bases). Between the trimmed V and J ends, which lost 3 bases and 2 bases, there was a span of 17 bases. The CDR3 covers 16 residues. Germline values: CDR1 SGHRS, CDR2 YFSETQ. CDR3 residues: CASSSVVGGAQETQYF. CDR3 coding DNA: TGCGCCAGCAGCTCGGTCGTGGGCGGGGCTCAAGAGACCCAGTACTTC. The variable domain in full, with the rest retrieved from reference TRBV5-1 and TRBJ2-5, is KAGVTQTPRYLIKTRGQQVTLSCSPISGHRSVSWYQQTPGQGLQFLFEYFSETQRNKGNFPGRFSGRQFSNSRSEMNVSTLELGDSALYLCASSSVVGGAQETQYFGPGTRLLVL.

The sample holds a few counts of this clone. The chain combines TRBV2 with TRBJ2-7; D may be TRBD1 or TRBD2 (5 bases each). This CDR3 has 15 amino acids. In germline, CDR1 is SNHLY, CDR2 FYNNEI. The germline V and J ends were trimmed by 0 bases and 3 bases, with 12 bases remaining between them. DNA for the CDR3: TGTGCCAGCAGTGAAGCGAGGGGTGGGGGCTACGAGCAGTACTTC. Its protein product is CASSEARGGGYEQYF.

The chain uses TRBV9 and TRBJ2-1; 11 positions match TRBD2. Trimming cost V 4 bases and J 7 bases; bases outside gene matches: 10. The germline V gene encodes CDR1 SGDLS and CDR2 YYNGEE. The CDR3 runs 16 residues. The CDR3 is CASSSNSGRAENEQFF. The DNA for the CDR3 is TGTGCCAGCAGCTCTAATAGCGGGAGGGCCGAGAATGAGCAGTTCTTC.

The chain couples TRBV29-1 to TRBJ1-2; 7 bases are shared with TRBD1. With V trimmed by 2 bases and J by 4 bases, 4 bases remained unmatched. The CDR3 totals 13 residues. Germline-derived CDR1 and CDR2 are SQVTM and ANQGSEA. The CDR3 sequence is CSVEYRTGYGYTF. CDR3 nucleotides: TGCAGCGTTGAATATCGGACAGGCTATGGCTACACCTTC.

This chain uses TRBV9 with TRBJ1-3; D gene uncertain. CDR1 and CDR2 from the germline V gene are SGDLS and YYNGEE. The ends were cut back, 0 bases at V and 4 bases at J, with 11 bases in the middle. There are 15 residues in the CDR3. CDR3 amino acids: CASSVVQRKGNTIYF. DNA of the CDR3: TGTGCCAGCAGCGTAGTACAGAGGAAAGGAAACACCATATATTTT.

The sample holds a few counts of this clone. The gene calls are TRBV7-3 and TRBJ1-1; D remains unclear. V was cut by 5 bases and J by 4 bases, with 11 bases left in between. CDR1 is SGHTA and CDR2 is FQGTGA in the germline V gene. The CDR3 totals 13 residues. Here the CDR3 DNA reads TGTGCCAGCAGCCAGCTGGTGGGCACTGAAGCTTTCTTT. Translation: CASSQLVGTEAFF.

The chain recombines TRBV9 with TRBJ2-1; 8 positions agree with TRBD2. The CDR3 is 15 amino acids. V shed 0 bases and J 4 bases; nucleotides not matched to a gene: 3. In germline, CDR1 is SGDLS, CDR2 YYNGEE. The CDR3 bases are TGTGCCAGCAGCGTAGGAGCGGGGGCATACAATGAGCAGTTCTTC. This translates into CASSVGAGAYNEQFF.

The chain carries TRBV27 and TRBJ2-1; 8 bases map to TRBD2. J gave up 9 bases and V 3 bases, and 10 bases lay outside the gene matches. Looked up from germline, CDR1 is MNHEY and CDR2 is SMNVEV (reference sequence). CDR3 length: 15 amino acids. This CDR3 reads CASSFSFAGGREQFF. The CDR3 bases are TGTGCCAGCAGTTTCTCATTTGCGGGAGGCCGTGAGCAGTTCTTC.

The chain has TRBV7-6 and TRBJ2-7; tentatively, D is TRBD2 (5 bases). This CDR3 is built from 14 residues. CDR1 is SGHVS, CDR2 FNYEAQ, per germline. V was trimmed by 1 base and J by 3 bases, leaving 10 bases between them. CDR3: CASSLGGLNYEQYF. The CDR3 DNA is TGTGCCAGCAGCTTAGGCGGGCTAAACTACGAGCAGTACTTC.

The chain carries TRBV6-5 and TRBJ2-1, with 7 bases that match TRBD2. V lost 6 bases and J lost 5; bases outside the gene matches: 7. The length of the CDR3 is 14 residues. Germline V gene data show CDR1 as MNHEY and CDR2 as SVGAGI. The DNA for the CDR3 is TGTGCCAGCAGGACACTAGGGAGGGACAATGAGCAGTTCTTC. It yields the protein CASRTLGRDNEQFF.

This clone occurred once. This chain connects TRBV19 to TRBJ2-7; 7 bases match TRBD1. CDR1 is LNHDA, CDR2 SQIVND, per germline (reference sequence). The CDR3 extends over 15 amino acids. Trimming cost V 3 bases and J 2 bases; bases outside gene matches: 7. CDR3 in amino acids: CASSMAQGFAYEQYF. DNA of the CDR3: TGTGCCAGTAGTATGGCACAGGGGTTCGCCTACGAGCAGTACTTC.

The rearrangement links TRBV29-1 to TRBJ2-1, with a possible D match to TRBD2 (6 bases). V shed 8 bases and J shed 9 bases, with 23 bases lying between them. The CDR3 totals 14 residues. Germline CDR1 is SQVTM and CDR2 is ANQGSEA. CDR3 region: CSWGTVLLGGEQFF. The CDR3 DNA follows: TGCAGCTGGGGAACAGTCCTCCTGGGGGGTGAGCAGTTCTTC.

This clone was found once. The V gene is TRBV6-5, the J gene TRBJ2-7; D perhaps matches TRBD1 (6 bases). The V gene's germline CDR1 is MNHEY and CDR2 SVGAGI. Deletions cut 2 bases from V and 6 bases from J, with 17 bases between. The CDR3 totals 15 residues. The CDR3 spells CASSYLSPGASEQYF. For the CDR3, the DNA is TGTGCCAGCAGTTACCTCAGTCCAGGGGCGAGCGAGCAGTACTTC.

The chain links TRBV5-4 to TRBJ2-7; tentative D call: TRBD1 (5 bases). V lost 0 bases, J lost 4 bases, and 11 bases lay in between. Germline CDR1 SGHNT, CDR2 YYREEE (reference sequence). CDR3 length: 14 residues. The CDR3 DNA is TGTGCCAGCAGCTTGGAGGGTTCAGGGTACGAGCAGTACTTC. It translates to CASSLEGSGYEQYF.

This chain joins TRBV5-1 and TRBJ1-1, with 7 bases that match TRBD1. Per the germline V gene, CDR1 is SGHRS and CDR2 is YFSETQ. The V gene end was trimmed by 5 bases and the J gene end by 4 bases; junction bases not matched to a gene: 11. The CDR3 is 15 residues long. This CDR3 is CASRSTQGLVTEAFF. CDR3 DNA: TGCGCCAGCAGATCGACACAGGGGCTCGTCACTGAAGCTTTCTTT.

CDR3 sequence: CASSQAGTHYNEQFF. In DNA form, the CDR3 reads TGCGCCAGCAGCCAAGCCGGGACTCATTACAATGAGCAGTTCTTC. The V call is TRBV4-1, the J call TRBJ2-1; D perhaps matches TRBD2 (6 bases). The germline CDR1 and CDR2 sequences are MGHRA and YSYEKL. CDR3 length equals 15 residues. The V end lost 1 base, the J end lost 4 bases, and 11 bases lay between the germline ends.

This clone was seen only a few times. The chain employs TRBV19 and TRBJ1-5; D not certain. Germline V gene lookup returns CDR1 LNHDA and CDR2 SQIVND (reference sequence). This CDR3 is 16 amino acids long. V was cut by 7 bases and J by 1 base, with 17 bases left in between. This chain's CDR3 is CASMGVGFWSNQPQHF. Written as DNA, the CDR3 is TGTGCCAGTATGGGAGTTGGGTTCTGGAGCAATCAGCCCCAGCATTTT. The full variable domain, its missing parts supplied by reference TRBV19 and TRBJ1-5, is DGGITQSPKYLFRKEGQNVTLSCEQNLNHDAMYWYRQDPGQGLRLIYYSQIVNDFQKGDIAEGYSVSREKKESFPLTVTSAQKNPTAFYLCASMGVGFWSNQPQHFGDGTRLSIL.

V is TRBV7-3 and J is TRBJ2-2; a weak D match, TRBD1 (5 bases). The CDR3 totals 16 residues. CDR1 SGHTA and CDR2 FQGTGA come from the germline V gene. V was pared by 5 bases and J by 0 bases, with 13 bases between. This CDR3 reads CASSPWGRANTGELFF. In DNA form, the CDR3 reads TGTGCCAGCAGCCCCTGGGGCAGGGCGAACACCGGGGAGCTGTTTTTT.

This clone was observed a handful of times. The rearrangement links TRBV19 to TRBJ1-1, with TRBD1 identical over 8 bases. The germline V gene has CDR1 LNHDA and CDR2 SQIVND (reference sequence). V shed 8 bases, J shed 4 bases, and the junction held 6 bases outside the gene matches. The CDR3 extends over 13 amino acids. CDR3 protein: CASGRGQVTEAFF. Written as DNA, the CDR3 is TGTGCCAGTGGCAGGGGGCAGGTCACTGAAGCTTTCTTT.

This clone was seen a few times. The rearrangement joins TRBV28 to TRBJ2-7; 11 nucleotides agree with TRBD2. With V trimmed by 6 bases and J by 6 bases, 19 bases remained unmatched. This CDR3 spans 18 amino acids. Germline V gene data show CDR1 as MDHEN and CDR2 as SYDVKM. The CDR3 DNA follows: TGTGCCAGCAGGCACTCCCCGGGACTAGCGGACCAAAGTGGCGAGCAGTACTTC. This encodes CASRHSPGLADQSGEQYF.